This passage covers 3 T cell receptor beta chains from one sample sequenced in a study of blood T cell repertoires in COVID-19. Here immunoSEQ multiplex PCR was the method, and the copy in TCRdb shows in-frame clones only, minus some. The top ten clones hold less than 2.5% of a sample with approximately 300,000 clones, 87% of them seen once. The sample comprised peripheral blood. The receptors were gathered from a man aged 18 to 35 with active or convalescent COVID-19.

The J gene is TRBJ2-3, the V gene TRBV5-6; no definite D call. Germline CDR1 and CDR2: SGHDT and YYEEEE. This CDR3 contains 13 residues. The V end was cut by 6 bases, the J end by 1 base, with 9 bases between. This CDR3 reads CASMWQGTDTQYF. The CDR3 DNA sequence: TGTGCCAGCATGTGGCAGGGCACAGATACGCAGTATTTT.

This chain joins TRBV5-6 and TRBJ1-5, with a weak D call TRBD1 (6 bases). This CDR3 has 15 amino acids. Germline V CDR1 and CDR2: SGHDT, YYEEEE. V gave up 2 bases and J gave up 3 bases, with 12 bases separating them. The CDR3 sequence is CASSLAQGVNQPQHF. CDR3 nucleotide sequence: TGTGCCAGCAGCTTAGCACAGGGCGTCAATCAGCCCCAGCATTTT. The variable domain in full, completed from reference TRBV5-6 and TRBJ1-5, reads DAGVTQSPTHLIKTRGQQVTLRCSPKSGHDTVSWYQQALGQGPQFIFQYYEEEERQRGNFPDRFSGHQFPNYSSELNVNALLLGDSALYLCASSLAQGVNQPQHFGDGTRLSIL.

This clone was counted a single time. The chain joins TRBV7-9 to TRBJ1-3, with D possibly matching TRBD1 (6 bases). This CDR3 contains 15 residues. Between the trimmed V and J ends, which lost 5 bases and 5 bases, there was a span of 16 bases. CDR1 is SEHNR, CDR2 FQNEAQ, per germline (reference sequence). CDR3 protein: CASSTDMGARNTIYF. CDR3 coding DNA: TGTGCCAGCAGCACCGACATGGGGGCGAGAAACACCATATATTTT.